This T cell receptor beta chain was identified in a study of cytomegalovirus exposure and HLA in healthy donors. Study-wide points: Diagnosis of cytomegalovirus status made by the classifier reportedly showed high specificity and sensitivity. The study flagged around 160 TCR beta chains as cytomegalovirus-associated. It was confirmed in vitro that a few of the CMV-associated chains were specific for CMV antigens.

TCRdb's copy holds only in-frame clones and misses some; the assay was immunoSEQ multiplex PCR. The table lists about 330,000 clones, about nine tenths of them singletons. The ends were cut back, 8 bases at V and 3 bases at J, with 14 bases in the middle. CDR3 length equals 13 residues. In germline, CDR1 is MNHEY, CDR2 SMNVEV (reference sequence). Details on this clone: Its matching antigen is unknown.

This sequence joins TRBV27 and TRBJ2-7; D not resolved. The sample was PBMCs. The sequence was obtained from a woman under 40 in good health and CMV-seropositive. The DNA of the CDR3 is TGTGCCAGCGGGTTAGTGGGCGGCTACGAGCAGTACTTC. This sequence encodes CASGLVGGYEQYF.